The clone carrying this T cell receptor beta chain was seen repeatedly, ten times or more. Its antigen is still unknown. Trimming took off 1 base at V and 1 base at J, with 10 bases between the two ends. This CDR3 has 16 residues. RNA transcripts were the source from which TCR beta CDR3 regions were amplified. First-round RT-PCR with HTBI primers preceded a second-round multiplex PCR. TCRdb called the multiplex PCR reads again in MiXCR, with one record for every CDR3 protein. Among a few hundred thousand distinct CDR3 sequences listed, 15% to 17% were seen once. This sample stems from a study of Graves' ophthalmopathy and Graves' hyperthyroidism. Study conclusions and caveats: Both an approximately 70% sensitivity and a 72.22% specificity characterized the model's predictions of ophthalmopathy progression.

A roughly 9.3 ml volume of fresh peripheral blood provided the PBMCs. This chain joins TRBV12-3 or TRBV12-4 and TRBJ2-2; D tentatively fits TRBD1 or TRBD2 (5 bases each). This TCR came from a woman between 18 and 29 years old with stable Graves' hyperthyroidism. Sequenced: peripheral blood. CDR3 amino acids: CASSLGGRLNTGELFF. The CDR3 DNA is TGTGCCAGCAGTTTAGGGGGACGCCTGAACACCGGGGAGCTGTTTTTT.